These T cell receptor beta chains were read from a single sample in a study of blood T cell repertoires in COVID-19. Here immunoSEQ multiplex PCR was the method, and the copy in TCRdb shows in-frame clones only, minus some. This table holds some 250,000 clones, 75% to 90% found once. Material: peripheral blood. The source is a man aged 35 to 55 with acute or convalescent COVID-19. Each CDR3 is given with its conserved first and last residue. The D gene is left open where the match is weak. Some rows mark clone size as missing; the rest say once, few, many or name a class of expanded clone.

abundance: .; d_gene: .; v_gene: TRBV18; j_gene: TRBJ1-1; CDR3aa: CASSPGTGNEAFF; CDR3nt: TGTGCCAGCTCACCGGGTACAGGGAATGAAGCTTTCTTT
abundance: once; d_gene: TRBD1; v_gene: TRBV10-3; j_gene: TRBJ1-2; CDR3aa: CATWDRRIDYGYTF; CDR3nt: TGTGCCACCTGGGACAGGAGAATCGACTATGGCTACACCTTC
abundance: .; d_gene: .; v_gene: TRBV7-7; j_gene: TRBJ1-1; CDR3aa: CASSSSKNTEAFF; CDR3nt: TGTGCCAGCAGCTCATCTAAGAACACTGAAGCTTTCTTT
abundance: .; d_gene: .; v_gene: TRBV5-6; j_gene: TRBJ1-1; CDR3aa: CASSLVGGDTVRDTEAFF; CDR3nt: TGTGCCAGCAGCTTGGTAGGTGGGGACACCGTACGGGACACTGAAGCTTTCTTT
abundance: .; d_gene: TRBD1; v_gene: TRBV19; j_gene: TRBJ1-1; CDR3aa: CASSVQGSTEAFF; CDR3nt: TGTGCCAGTAGTGTACAGGGGTCCACTGAAGCTTTCTTT
abundance: .; d_gene: .; v_gene: TRBV12-5; j_gene: TRBJ2-2; CDR3aa: CASGFRAFANTGELFF; CDR3nt: TGTGCTAGTGGTTTCAGGGCTTTCGCGAACACCGGGGAGCTGTTTTTT
abundance: .; d_gene: TRBD2; v_gene: TRBV9; j_gene: TRBJ2-7; CDR3aa: CASSPRDGLAGEQYF; CDR3nt: TGTGCCAGCAGCCCGAGGGATGGACTAGCCGGCGAGCAGTACTTC
abundance: .; d_gene: TRBD1; v_gene: TRBV28; j_gene: TRBJ1-2; CDR3aa: CASSFGGQGDGYTF; CDR3nt: TGTGCCAGCAGTTTCGGGGGACAGGGGGATGGCTACACCTTC
abundance: .; d_gene: TRBD2; v_gene: TRBV7-6; j_gene: TRBJ2-1; CDR3aa: CASRLGTSAYNEQFF; CDR3nt: TGTGCCAGCAGGTTGGGGACTAGCGCCTACAATGAGCAGTTCTTC
abundance: .; d_gene: TRBD1; v_gene: TRBV30; j_gene: TRBJ1-1; CDR3aa: CAWSTGGPFLNTEAFF; CDR3nt: TGTGCCTGGAGTACAGGGGGGCCCTTTCTGAACACTGAAGCTTTCTTT
abundance: .; d_gene: .; v_gene: TRBV5-4; j_gene: TRBJ1-2; CDR3aa: CASSLGPTGRGYTF; CDR3nt: TGTGCCAGCAGCTTGGGTCCCACGGGGAGGGGCTACACCTTC
abundance: .; d_gene: .; v_gene: TRBV6-5; j_gene: TRBJ2-3; CDR3aa: CASRTASTDTQYF; CDR3nt: TGTGCCAGCAGGACAGCTAGCACAGATACGCAGTATTTT
abundance: .; d_gene: .; v_gene: TRBV5-4; j_gene: TRBJ2-5; CDR3aa: CASSLGANGETQYF; CDR3nt: TGTGCCAGCAGCTTGGGTGCGAACGGAGAGACCCAGTACTTC
abundance: .; d_gene: .; v_gene: TRBV11-3; j_gene: TRBJ2-1; CDR3aa: CASSLGPLNNEQFF; CDR3nt: TGTGCCAGCAGCTTAGGGCCGCTTAACAATGAGCAGTTCTTC
abundance: .; d_gene: TRBD2; v_gene: TRBV19; j_gene: TRBJ2-1; CDR3aa: CASSRTSGRNSYNEQFF; CDR3nt: TGTGCCAGTAGTAGGACTAGCGGGAGGAACTCCTACAATGAGCAGTTCTTC
abundance: .; d_gene: TRBD1; v_gene: TRBV28; j_gene: TRBJ1-2; CDR3aa: CASSLRTGAGGYTF; CDR3nt: TGTGCCAGCAGTCTAAGGACAGGGGCAGGGGGCTACACCTTC
abundance: .; d_gene: TRBD1; v_gene: TRBV7-9; j_gene: TRBJ1-3; CDR3aa: CASSPRDSSGNTIYF; CDR3nt: TGTGCCAGCAGCCCAAGGGACAGCTCTGGAAACACCATATATTTT
abundance: .; d_gene: TRBD1; v_gene: TRBV7-2; j_gene: TRBJ1-5; CDR3aa: CASSLARGSQPQHF; CDR3nt: TGTGCCAGCAGCTTGGCCAGGGGGTCTCAGCCCCAGCATTTT
abundance: once; d_gene: .; v_gene: TRBV3-1/TRBV3-2; j_gene: TRBJ1-1; CDR3aa: CASSQESGTGNTEAFF; CDR3nt: TGTGCCAGCAGCCAAGAGTCCGGGACTGGGAACACTGAAGCTTTCTTT
abundance: .; d_gene: .; v_gene: TRBV29-1; j_gene: TRBJ1-1; CDR3aa: CSVDWGDEAFF; CDR3nt: TGCAGCGTTGATTGGGGGGACGAGGCTTTCTTT
abundance: .; d_gene: .; v_gene: TRBV4-1; j_gene: TRBJ2-2; CDR3aa: CASSQEGQVLTGELFF; CDR3nt: TGCGCCAGCAGCCAAGAGGGGCAGGTGCTCACCGGGGAGCTGTTTTTT
abundance: few; d_gene: .; v_gene: TRBV7-6; j_gene: TRBJ2-1; CDR3aa: CASSLSPTNEQFF; CDR3nt: TGTGCCAGCAGCTTGTCACCGACTAATGAGCAGTTCTTC
abundance: once; d_gene: TRBD1; v_gene: TRBV10-3; j_gene: TRBJ1-6; CDR3aa: CATDMGQGAGNSPLHF; CDR3nt: TGTGCCACCGACATGGGACAGGGGGCGGGGAATTCACCCCTCCACTTT
abundance: .; d_gene: TRBD2; v_gene: TRBV19; j_gene: TRBJ2-3; CDR3aa: CASSSGTSRNTQYF; CDR3nt: TGTGCCAGTAGTAGCGGGACTAGCAGGAATACGCAGTATTTT